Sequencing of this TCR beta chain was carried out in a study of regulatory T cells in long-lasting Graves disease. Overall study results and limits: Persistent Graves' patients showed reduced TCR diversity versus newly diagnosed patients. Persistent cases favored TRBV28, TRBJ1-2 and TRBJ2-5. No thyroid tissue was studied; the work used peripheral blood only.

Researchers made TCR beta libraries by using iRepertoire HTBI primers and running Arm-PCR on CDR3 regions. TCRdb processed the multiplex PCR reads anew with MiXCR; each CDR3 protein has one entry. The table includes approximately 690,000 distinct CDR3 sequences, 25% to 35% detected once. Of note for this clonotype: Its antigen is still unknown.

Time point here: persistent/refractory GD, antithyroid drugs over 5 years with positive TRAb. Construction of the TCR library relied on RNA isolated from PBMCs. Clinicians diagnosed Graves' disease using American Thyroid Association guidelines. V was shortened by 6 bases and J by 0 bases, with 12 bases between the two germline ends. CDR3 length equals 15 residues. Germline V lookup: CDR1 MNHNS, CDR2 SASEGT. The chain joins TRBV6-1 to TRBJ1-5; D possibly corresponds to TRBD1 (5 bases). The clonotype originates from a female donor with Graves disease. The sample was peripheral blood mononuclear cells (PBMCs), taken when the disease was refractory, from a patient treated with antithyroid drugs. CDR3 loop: CASRRGSLSNQPQHF. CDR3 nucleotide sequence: TGTGCCAGCAGACGGGGCAGCCTTAGCAATCAGCCCCAGCATTTT.